This T cell receptor beta chain was sequenced for a study of T-cell reconstitution after alpha-beta-depleted transplantation in children. Unique molecular identifiers were incorporated during preparation of the TCRbeta library. TCRdb recomputed calls from the PCR reads with MiXCR, one row per CDR3 protein. The sample lists about 340,000 distinct CDR3 sequences, approximately 10% occurring once. This clonotype was seen many times. Trimming stripped 3 bases from V and 8 bases from J, with 8 bases between. Looked up from germline, CDR1 is DFQATT and CDR2 is SNEGSKA (reference sequence). This CDR3 has 11 residues.

This TCR derives from a human donor who donated a stem cell graft to a child with acute lymphoblastic leukemia. This specimen consisted of PBMCs from the stem cell graft donor, obtained from the stem cell graft. V usage is TRBV20-1 and J usage is TRBJ2-1; D unresolved. The CDR3 region is CSASPRDEQFF. The CDR3 DNA is TGCAGTGCTAGTCCCCGGGATGAGCAGTTCTTC.